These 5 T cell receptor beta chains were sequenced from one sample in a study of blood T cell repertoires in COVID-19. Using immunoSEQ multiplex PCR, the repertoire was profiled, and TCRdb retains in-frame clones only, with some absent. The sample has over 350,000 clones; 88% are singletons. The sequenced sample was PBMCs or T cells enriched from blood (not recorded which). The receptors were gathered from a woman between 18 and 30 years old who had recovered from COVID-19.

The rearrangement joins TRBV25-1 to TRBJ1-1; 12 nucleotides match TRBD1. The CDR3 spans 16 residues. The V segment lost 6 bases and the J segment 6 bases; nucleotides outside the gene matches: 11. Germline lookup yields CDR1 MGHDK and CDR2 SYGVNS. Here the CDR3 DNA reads TGTGCCAGCAGGACCGGGACAGGGGGCGACTGGGCTGAAGCTTTCTTT. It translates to CASRTGTGGDWAEAFF.

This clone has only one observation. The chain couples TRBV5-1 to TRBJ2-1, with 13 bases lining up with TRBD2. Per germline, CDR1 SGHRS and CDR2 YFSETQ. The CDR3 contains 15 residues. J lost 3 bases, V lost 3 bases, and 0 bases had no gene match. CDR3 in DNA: TGCGCCAGCAGCTGGACTAGCGGGGGCTACAATGAGCAGTTCTTC. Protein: CASSWTSGGYNEQFF.

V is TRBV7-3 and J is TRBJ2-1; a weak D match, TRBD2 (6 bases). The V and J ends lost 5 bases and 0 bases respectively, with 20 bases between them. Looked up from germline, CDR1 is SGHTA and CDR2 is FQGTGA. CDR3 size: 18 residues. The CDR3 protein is CASSPYPSGGDSYNEQFF. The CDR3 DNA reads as TGTGCCAGCAGCCCCTACCCCTCCGGGGGTGACTCCTACAATGAGCAGTTCTTC. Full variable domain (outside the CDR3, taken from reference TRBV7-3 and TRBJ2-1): GAGVSQTPSNKVTEKGKYVELRCDPISGHTALYWYRQSLGQGPEFLIYFQGTGAADDSGLPNDRFFAVRPEGSVSTLKIQRTERGDSAVYLCASSPYPSGGDSYNEQFFGPGTRLTVL.

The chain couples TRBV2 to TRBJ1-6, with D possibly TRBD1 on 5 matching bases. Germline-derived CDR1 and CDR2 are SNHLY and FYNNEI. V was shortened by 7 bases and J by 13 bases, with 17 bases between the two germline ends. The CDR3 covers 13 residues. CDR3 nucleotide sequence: TGTGCCAGCACCGACGGTTTGCGGGGGCCCCTCCACTTT. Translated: CASTDGLRGPLHF.

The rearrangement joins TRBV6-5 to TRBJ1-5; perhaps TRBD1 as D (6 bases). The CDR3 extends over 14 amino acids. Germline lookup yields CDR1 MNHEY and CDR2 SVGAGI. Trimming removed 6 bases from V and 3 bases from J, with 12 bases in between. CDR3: CASRANRVNQPQHF. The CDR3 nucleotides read TGTGCCAGCAGGGCCAACAGGGTCAATCAGCCCCAGCATTTT.